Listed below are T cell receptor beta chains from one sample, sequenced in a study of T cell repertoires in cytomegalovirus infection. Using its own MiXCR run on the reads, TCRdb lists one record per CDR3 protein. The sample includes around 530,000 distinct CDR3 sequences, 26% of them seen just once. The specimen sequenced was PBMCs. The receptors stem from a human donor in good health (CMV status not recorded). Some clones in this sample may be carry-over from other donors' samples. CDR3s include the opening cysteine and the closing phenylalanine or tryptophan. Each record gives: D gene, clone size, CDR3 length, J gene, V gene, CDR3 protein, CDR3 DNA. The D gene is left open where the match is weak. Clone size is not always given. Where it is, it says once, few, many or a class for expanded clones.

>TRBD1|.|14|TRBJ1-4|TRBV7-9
CASSLRQGTEKLFF
TGTGCCAGCAGCTTAAGACAGGGGACAGAAAAACTGTTTTTT
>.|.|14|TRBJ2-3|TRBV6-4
CASSDSVGGITQYF
TGTGCCAGCAGTGACTCGGTCGGGGGTATTACGCAGTATTTT
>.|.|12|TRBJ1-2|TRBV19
CASSPTSVGYTF
TGTGCCAGTAGTCCAACTTCGGTAGGCTACACCTTC
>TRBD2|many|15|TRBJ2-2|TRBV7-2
CASSRTSVLTGELFF
TGTGCCAGCAGCCGTACTAGCGTTCTTACCGGGGAGCTGTTTTTT
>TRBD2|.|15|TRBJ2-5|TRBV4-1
CASSLHLAGAETQYF
TGCGCCAGCAGCCTCCATCTAGCGGGAGCAGAGACCCAGTACTTC
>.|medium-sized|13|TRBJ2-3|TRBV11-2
CASILSGTDTQYF
TGTGCCAGCATCCTGTCGGGCACAGATACGCAGTATTTT
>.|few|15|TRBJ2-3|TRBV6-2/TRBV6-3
CASSSVFGPQDTQYF
TGTGCCAGCAGCTCGGTATTCGGTCCTCAGGATACGCAGTATTTT
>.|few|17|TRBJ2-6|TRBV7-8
CASSPPGLHSGANVLTF
TGTGCCAGCAGCCCCCCGGGACTTCACTCTGGGGCCAACGTCCTGACTTTC
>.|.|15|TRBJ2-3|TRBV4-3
CASSQAGGLGPTQYF
TGCGCCAGCAGCCAAGCCGGGGGCTTGGGGCCAACGCAGTATTTT
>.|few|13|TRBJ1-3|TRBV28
CASRKDSGNTIYF
TGTGCCAGCAGGAAGGACTCTGGAAACACCATATATTTT
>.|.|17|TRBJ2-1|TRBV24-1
CATSDSGTPRRRDEQFF
TGTGCCACCAGTGATTCCGGGACCCCGCGTAGGCGGGATGAGCAGTTCTTC
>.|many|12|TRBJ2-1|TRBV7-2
CASSLVTSRQFF
TGTGCCAGCAGCTTAGTGACGAGCCGGCAGTTCTTC
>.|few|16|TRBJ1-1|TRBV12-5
CASGFNPGRGGAEAFF
TGTGCTAGTGGTTTTAACCCGGGGAGAGGTGGGGCTGAAGCTTTCTTT
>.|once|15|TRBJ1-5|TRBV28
CASSLGQVVNQPQHF
TGTGCCAGCAGCCTAGGGCAGGTGGTAAATCAGCCCCAGCATTTT
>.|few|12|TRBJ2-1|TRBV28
CASSLRVPEQFF
TGTGCCAGCAGTTTACGTGTTCCTGAGCAGTTCTTC
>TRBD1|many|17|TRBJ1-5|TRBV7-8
CASSLARDRESNQPQHF
TGTGCCAGCAGCTTAGCCCGGGACAGGGAGAGCAATCAGCCCCAGCATTTT
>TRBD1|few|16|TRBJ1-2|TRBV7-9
CASSDPGQGSNYGYTF
TGTGCCAGCAGCGACCCAGGACAGGGGAGTAACTATGGCTACACCTTC
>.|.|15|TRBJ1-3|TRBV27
CASMDSITSGNTIYF
TGTGCCAGCATGGACAGTATCACCTCTGGAAACACCATATATTTT
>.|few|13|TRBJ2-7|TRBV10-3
CAISLDTSYEQYF
TGTGCCATCAGTTTGGACACTTCCTACGAGCAGTACTTC
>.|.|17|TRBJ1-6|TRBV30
CAWSDGTSGRASSPLHF
TGTGCCTGGAGTGACGGGACTAGCGGGAGGGCCTCTTCACCCCTCCACTTT
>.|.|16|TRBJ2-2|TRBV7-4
CASNDARAANTGELFF
TGTGCCAGCAACGATGCCAGAGCAGCGAACACCGGGGAGCTGTTTTTT
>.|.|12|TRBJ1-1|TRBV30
CAWSPGGPEAFF
TGTGCCTGGAGTCCGGGGGGTCCTGAAGCTTTCTTT
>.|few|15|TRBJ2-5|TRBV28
CASSPTWTAQETQYF
TGTGCCAGCAGTCCCACCTGGACAGCACAAGAGACCCAGTACTTC
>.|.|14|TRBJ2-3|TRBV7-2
CASSLESRTDTQYF
TGTGCCAGCAGCTTAGAGTCTCGCACAGATACGCAGTATTTT
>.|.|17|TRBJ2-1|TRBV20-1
CSATVPTAGASLNEQFF
TGCAGTGCCACCGTACCTACGGCCGGAGCTAGTTTAAATGAGCAGTTCTTC
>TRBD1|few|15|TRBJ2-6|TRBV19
CASISWGGQGNVLTF
TGTGCCAGTATCTCATGGGGGGGACAGGGAAACGTCCTGACTTTC
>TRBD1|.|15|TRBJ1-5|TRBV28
CASSFLDRGNQPQHF
TGTGCCAGCAGTTTCCTCGACAGGGGGAATCAGCCCCAGCATTTT